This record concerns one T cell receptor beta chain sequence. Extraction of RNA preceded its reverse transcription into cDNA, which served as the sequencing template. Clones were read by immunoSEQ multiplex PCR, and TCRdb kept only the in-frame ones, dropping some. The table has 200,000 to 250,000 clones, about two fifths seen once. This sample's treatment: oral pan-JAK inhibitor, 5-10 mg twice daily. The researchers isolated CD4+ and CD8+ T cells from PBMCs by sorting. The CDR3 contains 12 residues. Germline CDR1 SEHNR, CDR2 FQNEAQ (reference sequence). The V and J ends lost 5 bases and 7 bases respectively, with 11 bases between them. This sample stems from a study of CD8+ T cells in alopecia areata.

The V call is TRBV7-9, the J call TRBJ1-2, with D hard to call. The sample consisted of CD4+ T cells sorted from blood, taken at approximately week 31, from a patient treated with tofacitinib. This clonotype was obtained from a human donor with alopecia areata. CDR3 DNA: TGTGCCAGCAGCCAGGACCAGCGTGGCTACACCTTC. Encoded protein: CASSQDQRGYTF.